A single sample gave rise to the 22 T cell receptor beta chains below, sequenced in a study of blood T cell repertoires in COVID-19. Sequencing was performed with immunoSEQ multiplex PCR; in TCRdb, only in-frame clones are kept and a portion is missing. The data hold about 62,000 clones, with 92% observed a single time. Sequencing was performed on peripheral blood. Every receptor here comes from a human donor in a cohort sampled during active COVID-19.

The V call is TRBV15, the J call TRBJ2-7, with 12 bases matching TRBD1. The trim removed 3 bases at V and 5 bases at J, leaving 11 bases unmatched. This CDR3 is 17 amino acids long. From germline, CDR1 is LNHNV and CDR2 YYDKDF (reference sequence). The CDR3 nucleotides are TGTGCCACCAGCAGCCTCCTATCCGGGACAGGGGGCCACGAGCAGTACTTC. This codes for CATSSLLSGTGGHEQYF.

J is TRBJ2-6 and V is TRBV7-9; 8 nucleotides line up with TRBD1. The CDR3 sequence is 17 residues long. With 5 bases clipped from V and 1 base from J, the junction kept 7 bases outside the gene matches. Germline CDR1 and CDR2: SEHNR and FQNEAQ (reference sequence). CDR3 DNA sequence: TGTGCCAGCAGCCGGACAGGGCAACCGTCTGGGGCCAACGTCCTGACTTTC. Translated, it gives CASSRTGQPSGANVLTF.

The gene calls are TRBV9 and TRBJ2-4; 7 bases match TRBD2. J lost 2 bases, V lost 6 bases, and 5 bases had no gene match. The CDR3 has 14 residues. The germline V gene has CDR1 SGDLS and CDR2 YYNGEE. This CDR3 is CASKVGGPKNIQYF. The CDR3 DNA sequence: TGTGCCAGCAAGGTGGGAGGGCCCAAAAACATTCAGTACTTC. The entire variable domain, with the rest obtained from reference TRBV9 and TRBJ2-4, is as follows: DSGVTQTPKHLITATGQRVTLRCSPRSGDLSVYWYQQSLDQGLQFLIQYYNGEERAKGNILERFSAQQFPDLHSELNLSSLELGDSALYFCASKVGGPKNIQYFGAGTRLSVL.

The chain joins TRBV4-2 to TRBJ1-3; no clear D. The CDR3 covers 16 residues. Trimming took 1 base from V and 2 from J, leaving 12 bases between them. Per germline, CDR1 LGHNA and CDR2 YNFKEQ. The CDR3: CASSQAPSVPGNTIYF. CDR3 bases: TGTGCCAGCAGCCAAGCCCCAAGCGTCCCTGGAAACACCATATATTTT.

Written as DNA, the CDR3 is TGTGCCAGCAGCTTAGATACAGGGAACACTGAAGCTTTCTTT. Residues: CASSLDTGNTEAFF. V gene TRBV7-9 combines with J gene TRBJ1-1; perhaps TRBD1 as D (5 bases). This CDR3 is built from 14 residues. Deletions cut 1 base from V and 1 base from J, with 7 bases between. The V gene's germline CDR1 is SEHNR and CDR2 FQNEAQ (reference sequence).

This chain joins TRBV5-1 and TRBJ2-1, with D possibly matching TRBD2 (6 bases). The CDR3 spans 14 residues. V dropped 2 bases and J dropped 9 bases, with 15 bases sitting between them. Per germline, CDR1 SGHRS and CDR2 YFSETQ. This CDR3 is CASSLRTIPPEQFF. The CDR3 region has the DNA TGCGCCAGCAGCTTACGGACTATCCCCCCTGAGCAGTTCTTC.

CDR3 coding DNA: TGTGCCTGGAGTGTTTCGATAGCCACGCAGTATTTT. Protein sequence: CAWSVSIATQYF. The chain uses TRBV30 and TRBJ2-3; the D is unclear. The V gene lost 0 bases and the J gene lost 9 bases, with 10 bases spanning the gap. CDR1 GTSNPN and CDR2 SVGIG come from the germline V gene (reference sequence). CDR3 length: 12 residues.

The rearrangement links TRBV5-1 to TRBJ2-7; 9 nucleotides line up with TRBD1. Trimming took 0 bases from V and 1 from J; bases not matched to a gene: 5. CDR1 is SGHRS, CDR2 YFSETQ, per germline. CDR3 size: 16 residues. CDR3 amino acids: CASSLATGTGSYEQYF. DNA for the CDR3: TGCGCCAGCAGCTTGGCCACCGGGACAGGGTCCTACGAGCAGTACTTC.

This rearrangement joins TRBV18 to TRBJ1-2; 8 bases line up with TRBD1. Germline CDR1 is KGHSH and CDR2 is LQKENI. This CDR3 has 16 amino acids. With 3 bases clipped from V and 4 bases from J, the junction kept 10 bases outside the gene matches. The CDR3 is CASSPGDRHRGYGYTF. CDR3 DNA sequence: TGTGCCAGCTCACCGGGGGACAGGCACCGCGGCTATGGCTACACCTTC.

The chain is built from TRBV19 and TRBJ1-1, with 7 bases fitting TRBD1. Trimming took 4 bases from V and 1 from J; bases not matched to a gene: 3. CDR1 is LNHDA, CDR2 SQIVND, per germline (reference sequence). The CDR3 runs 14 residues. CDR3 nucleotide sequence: TGTGCCAGTAGTACCTGGACAGGGAACACTGAAGCTTTCTTT. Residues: CASSTWTGNTEAFF.

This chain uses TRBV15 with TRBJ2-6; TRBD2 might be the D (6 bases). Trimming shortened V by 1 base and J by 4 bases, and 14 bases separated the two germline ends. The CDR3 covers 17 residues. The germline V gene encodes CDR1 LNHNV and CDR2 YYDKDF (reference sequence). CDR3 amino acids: CATSRVIGAGGANVLTF. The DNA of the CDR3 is TGTGCCACCAGCAGAGTCATAGGGGCGGGAGGGGCCAACGTCCTGACTTTC. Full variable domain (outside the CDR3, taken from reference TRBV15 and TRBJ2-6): DAMVIQNPRYQVTQFGKPVTLSCSQTLNHNVMYWYQQKSSQAPKLLFHYYDKDFNNEADTPDNFQSRRPNTSFCFLDIRSPGLGDTAMYLCATSRVIGAGGANVLTFGAGSRLTVL.

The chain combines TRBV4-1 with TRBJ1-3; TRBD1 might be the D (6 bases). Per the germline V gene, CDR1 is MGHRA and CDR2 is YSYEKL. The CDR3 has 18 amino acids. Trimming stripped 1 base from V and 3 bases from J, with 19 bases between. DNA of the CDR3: TGCGCCAGCAGCCAAGTCGTCAAACGGGACAATGATGGAAACACCATATATTTT. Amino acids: CASSQVVKRDNDGNTIYF.

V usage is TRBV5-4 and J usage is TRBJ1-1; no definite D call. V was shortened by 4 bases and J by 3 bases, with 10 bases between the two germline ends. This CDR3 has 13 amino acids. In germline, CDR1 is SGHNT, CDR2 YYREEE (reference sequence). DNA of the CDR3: TGTGCCAGCAGCCGGGGATCGGACACTGAAGCTTTCTTT. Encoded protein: CASSRGSDTEAFF.

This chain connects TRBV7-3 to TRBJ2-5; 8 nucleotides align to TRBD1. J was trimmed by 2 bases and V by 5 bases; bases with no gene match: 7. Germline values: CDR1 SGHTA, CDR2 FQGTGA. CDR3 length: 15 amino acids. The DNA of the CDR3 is TGTGCCAGCAGCCCTAATACAGGGGGACAAGAGACCCAGTACTTC. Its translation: CASSPNTGGQETQYF.

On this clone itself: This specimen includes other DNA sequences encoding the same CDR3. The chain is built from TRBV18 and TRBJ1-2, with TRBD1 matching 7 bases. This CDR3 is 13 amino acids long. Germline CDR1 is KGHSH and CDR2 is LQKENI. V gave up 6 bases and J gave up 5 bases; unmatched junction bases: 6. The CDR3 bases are TGTGCCAGCTCCCCAGACAGGGAGTATGGCTACACCTTC. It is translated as CASSPDREYGYTF. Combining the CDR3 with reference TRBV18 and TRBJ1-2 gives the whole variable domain NAGVMQNPRHLVRRRGQEARLRCSPMKGHSHVYWYRQLPEEGLKFMVYLQKENIIDESGMPKERFSAEFPKEGPSILRIQQVVRGDSAAYFCASSPDREYGYTFGSGTRLTVV.

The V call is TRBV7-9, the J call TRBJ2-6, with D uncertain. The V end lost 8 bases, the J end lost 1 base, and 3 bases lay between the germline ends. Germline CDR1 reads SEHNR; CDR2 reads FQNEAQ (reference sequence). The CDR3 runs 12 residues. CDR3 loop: CASQSGANVLTF. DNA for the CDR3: TGTGCCAGCCAATCTGGGGCCAACGTCCTGACTTTC.

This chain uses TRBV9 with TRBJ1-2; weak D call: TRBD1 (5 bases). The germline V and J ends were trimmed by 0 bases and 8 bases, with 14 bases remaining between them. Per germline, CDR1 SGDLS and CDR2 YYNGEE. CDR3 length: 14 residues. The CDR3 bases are TGTGCCAGCAGCGTAGAGGGGAGGGGCCGGGGCTACACCTTC. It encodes CASSVEGRGRGYTF.

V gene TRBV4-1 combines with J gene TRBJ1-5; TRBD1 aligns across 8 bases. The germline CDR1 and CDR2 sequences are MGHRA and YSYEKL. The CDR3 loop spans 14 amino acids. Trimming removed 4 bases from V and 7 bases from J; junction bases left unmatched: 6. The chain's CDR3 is CASSLGQGIQPQHF. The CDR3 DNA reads TGCGCCAGCAGCCTAGGACAGGGTATCCAGCCCCAGCATTTT.

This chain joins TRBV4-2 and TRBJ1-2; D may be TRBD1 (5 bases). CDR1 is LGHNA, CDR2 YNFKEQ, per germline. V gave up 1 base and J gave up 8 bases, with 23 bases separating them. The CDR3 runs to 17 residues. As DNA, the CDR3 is TGTGCCAGCAGCCAAGTCTTTGAAGGGATCGTGGGGGGAGGCTACACCTTC. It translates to CASSQVFEGIVGGGYTF.

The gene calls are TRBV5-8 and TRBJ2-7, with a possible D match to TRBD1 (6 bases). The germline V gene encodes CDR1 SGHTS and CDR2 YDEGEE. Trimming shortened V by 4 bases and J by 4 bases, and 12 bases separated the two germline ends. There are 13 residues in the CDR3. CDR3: CASSRRDMYEQYF. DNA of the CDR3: TGTGCCAGCAGCCGCCGGGACATGTACGAGCAGTACTTC. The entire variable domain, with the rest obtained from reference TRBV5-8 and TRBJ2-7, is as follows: EAGVTQSPTHLIKTRGQQATLRCSPISGHTSVYWYQQALGLGLQFLLWYDEGEERNRGNFPPRFSGRQFPNYSSELNVNALELEDSALYLCASSRRDMYEQYFGPGTRLTVT.

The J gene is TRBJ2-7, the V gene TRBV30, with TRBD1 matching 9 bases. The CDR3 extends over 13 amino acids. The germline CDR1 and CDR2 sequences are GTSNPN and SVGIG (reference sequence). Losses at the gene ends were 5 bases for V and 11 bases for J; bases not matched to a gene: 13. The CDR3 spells CAWDPGQGRWKYF. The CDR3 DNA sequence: TGTGCCTGGGACCCCGGACAGGGGCGTTGGAAGTACTTC.

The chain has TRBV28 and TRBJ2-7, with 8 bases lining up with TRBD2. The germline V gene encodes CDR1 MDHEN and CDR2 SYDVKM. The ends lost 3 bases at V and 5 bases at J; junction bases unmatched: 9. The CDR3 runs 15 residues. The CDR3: CASSFPGLARNEQYF. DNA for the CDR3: TGTGCCAGCAGTTTCCCTGGACTAGCAAGGAACGAGCAGTACTTC.